Sequencing of this T cell receptor beta chain was carried out in a study of CD8+ T cells in alopecia areata. Study-level background: Scalp area affected, as a percentage, set the severity score of treated patients. Broader study findings: Many expanded lesional clones persisted during tofacitinib (in both scalp and blood).

The treatment was: oral pan-JAK inhibitor, 5-10 mg twice daily. Sorted populations comprised CD4+ and CD8+ T cells obtained from PBMCs. On this clone itself: Antigen unknown.

The V end lost 3 bases, the J end lost 0 bases, and 16 bases lay between the germline ends. The CDR3 covers 18 residues. The V gene's germline CDR1 is SGDLS and CDR2 YYNGEE. Isolated RNA was reverse transcribed into cDNA used as the sequencing template. Data came from immunoSEQ multiplex PCR; TCRdb stores just in-frame clones and leaves some out. The table has around 190,000 clones, around 60% seen once. The material was CD4+ T cells sorted from blood, obtained around week 47, from a patient treated with tofacitinib. The TCR originated in a human donor with alopecia areata. The chain employs TRBV9 and TRBJ2-6, with D perhaps assigned TRBD1 or TRBD2 (5 bases each). CDR3 sequence reads: CASSATGRSSSGANVLTF. The CDR3 bases are TGTGCCAGCAGCGCTACGGGACGTTCTTCCTCTGGGGCCAACGTCCTGACTTTC.